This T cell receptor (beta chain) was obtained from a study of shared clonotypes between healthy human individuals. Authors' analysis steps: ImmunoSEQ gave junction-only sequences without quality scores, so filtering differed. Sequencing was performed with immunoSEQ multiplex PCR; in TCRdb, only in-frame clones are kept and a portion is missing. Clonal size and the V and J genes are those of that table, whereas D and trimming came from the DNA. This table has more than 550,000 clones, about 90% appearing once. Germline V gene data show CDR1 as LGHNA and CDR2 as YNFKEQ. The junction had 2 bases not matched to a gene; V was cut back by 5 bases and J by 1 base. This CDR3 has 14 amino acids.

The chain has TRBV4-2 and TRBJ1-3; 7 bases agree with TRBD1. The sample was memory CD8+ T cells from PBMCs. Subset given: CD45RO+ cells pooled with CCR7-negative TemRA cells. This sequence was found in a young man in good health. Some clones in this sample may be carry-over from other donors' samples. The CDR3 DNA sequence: TGTGCCAGCAGCGACAGGGTTTCTGGAAACACCATATATTTT. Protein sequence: CASSDRVSGNTIYF.